Below, 19 T cell receptor beta chains from the same sample are listed, as sequenced in a study of T-cell memory formation after mild COVID-19. TCRdb ran MiXCR on the 5' RACE reads and lists one entry per CDR3 protein. The sample holds over 400,000 distinct CDR3 sequences; around a quarter are singletons and the top ten take around 13%. Sequencing was carried out using PBMCs or a T cell subset sorted from them (not recorded which). All receptors come from an adult woman who had mild COVID-19 (a few samples of this study predate the infection). Cell type and time point are not known.

This clonotype was recorded many times. The gene calls are TRBV7-2 and TRBJ2-5; TRBD2 is a possible D gene (6 bases). With 2 bases removed from V and 4 bases from J, the gap between germline ends came to 17 bases. Germline V CDR1 and CDR2: SGHTA, FQGNSA. This CDR3 has 16 amino acids. The CDR3 region is CASSLFRRGAGETQYF. The CDR3 nucleotides are TGTGCCAGCAGCTTATTTCGGCGGGGAGCAGGAGAGACCCAGTACTTC.

The sample holds a few counts of this clonotype. V and J are TRBV6-5 and TRBJ2-3; possibly TRBD2 for D (6 bases). The germline gives CDR1 MNHEY, CDR2 SVGAGI. The CDR3 sequence is 13 residues long. The V end lost 0 bases, the J end lost 11 bases, and 12 bases lay between the germline ends. The CDR3 DNA sequence: TGTGCCAGCAGTTACTCTGGGGACTTGGTGCAGTATTTT. It specifies CASSYSGDLVQYF.

The chain employs TRBV5-1 and TRBJ2-7; 8 bases align to TRBD1. From germline, CDR1 is SGHRS and CDR2 YFSETQ. The CDR3 sequence is 13 residues long. Losses at the gene ends were 7 bases for V and 6 bases for J; bases not matched to a gene: 9. The CDR3 DNA is TGCGCCAGCGGCGGGACAGGACCAGGCGAGCAGTACTTC. Amino acid sequence: CASGGTGPGEQYF. The full variable domain, rest sourced from reference TRBV5-1 and TRBJ2-7, is KAGVTQTPRYLIKTRGQQVTLSCSPISGHRSVSWYQQTPGQGLQFLFEYFSETQRNKGNFPGRFSGRQFSNSRSEMNVSTLELGDSALYLCASGGTGPGEQYFGPGTRLTVT.

The rearrangement joins TRBV12-3 or TRBV12-4 to TRBJ2-5, with 8 bases fitting TRBD1. V shed 0 bases, J shed 4 bases, and the junction held 19 bases outside the gene matches. The CDR3 sequence is 20 residues long. The CDR3 is CASSLALDFRGLPSGETQYF. The CDR3 DNA is TGTGCCAGCAGTTTAGCGCTGGATTTCAGGGGGCTCCCCTCCGGAGAGACCCAGTACTTC.

This clonotype is a singleton in its sample. The chain carries TRBV5-5 and TRBJ1-1; 7 bases match TRBD1. This CDR3 has 16 amino acids. The V gene's germline CDR1 is SGHKS and CDR2 YYEKEE (reference sequence). V shed 4 bases, J shed 3 bases, and the junction held 12 bases outside the gene matches. CDR3 sequence (DNA): TGTGCCAGCAGCCCCGGGACAGCACCTGGGGACACTGAAGCTTTCTTT. This encodes CASSPGTAPGDTEAFF. The whole variable domain, filled in from reference TRBV5-5 and TRBJ1-1, reads DAGVTQSPTHLIKTRGQQVTLRCSPISGHKSVSWYQQVLGQGPQFIFQYYEKEERGRGNFPDRFSARQFPNYSSELNVNALLLGDSALYLCASSPGTAPGDTEAFFGQGTRLTVV.

Only one count was recorded for this clonotype. V is TRBV7-9 and J is TRBJ2-5, with 10 bases lining up with TRBD2. Germline trimming cut 3 bases from V and 5 bases from J; bases unmatched to any gene: 6. The CDR3 totals 15 residues. Looked up from germline, CDR1 is SEHNR and CDR2 is FQNEAQ (reference sequence). CDR3 loop: CASSLSGRAAETQYF. The CDR3 region has the DNA TGTGCCAGCAGCTTGAGCGGGAGGGCCGCGGAGACCCAGTACTTC.

The chain employs TRBV2 and TRBJ1-2; tentatively, D is TRBD1 (5 bases). Deletions cut 8 bases from V and 2 bases from J, with 9 bases between. Germline values: CDR1 SNHLY, CDR2 FYNNEI. This CDR3 has 12 residues. In DNA form, the CDR3 reads TGTGCCAGCGCGACAGAAAACTATGGCTACACCTTC. Translating gives CASATENYGYTF.

This clonotype was counted a few times. V usage is TRBV20-1 and J usage is TRBJ2-5, with D unclear. Looked up from germline, CDR1 is DFQATT and CDR2 is SNEGSKA (reference sequence). Trimming shortened V by 0 bases and J by 4 bases, and 9 bases separated the two germline ends. This CDR3 is built from 13 residues. CDR3 coding DNA: TGCAGTGCTAGAGATCCAGCGACAGAGACCCAGTACTTC. Protein: CSARDPATETQYF.

This clonotype was counted only a few times. The V call is TRBV20-1, the J call TRBJ2-1; tentative D call: TRBD2 (6 bases). This CDR3 has 11 amino acids. In germline, CDR1 is DFQATT, CDR2 SNEGSKA (reference sequence). The ends were cut back, 3 bases at V and 9 bases at J, with 9 bases in the middle. The DNA for the CDR3 is TGCAGTGCTAGTACTAGCAGTGAGCAGTTCTTC. This codes for CSASTSSEQFF.

This chain links TRBV6-5 with TRBJ2-7; D is ambiguous. The germline CDR1 and CDR2 sequences are MNHEY and SVGAGI. The CDR3 length is 11 residues. Trimming took off 3 bases at V and 3 bases at J, with 3 bases between the two ends. The CDR3 bases are TGTGCCAGCAGTTATCTCTACGAGCAGTACTTC. Its translation is CASSYLYEQYF.

The chain has TRBV3-1 and TRBJ1-4, with D possibly being TRBD1 (5 bases). There are 15 residues in the CDR3. Germline V gives CDR1 LGHDT, CDR2 YNNKEL (reference sequence). V was pared by 3 bases and J by 2 bases, with 10 bases between. The CDR3: CASSQKGSTNEKLFF. CDR3 sequence (DNA): TGTGCCAGCAGCCAGAAGGGGAGCACTAATGAAAAACTGTTTTTT.

The chain uses TRBV28 and TRBJ1-2; 9 nucleotides line up with TRBD1. CDR3 length equals 16 residues. With 5 bases clipped from V and 4 bases from J, the junction kept 11 bases outside the gene matches. The germline V gene has CDR1 MDHEN and CDR2 SYDVKM. Here the CDR3 reads CASSPRDRVVGYGYTF. CDR3 nucleotides: TGTGCCAGCAGTCCCCGGGACAGGGTAGTGGGCTATGGCTACACCTTC.

The chain combines TRBV10-3 with TRBJ2-1; 8 bases are a match to TRBD2. Germline lookup yields CDR1 ENHRY and CDR2 SYGVKD. The CDR3 loop spans 14 amino acids. The trim removed 2 bases at V and 13 bases at J, leaving 10 bases unmatched. Written as DNA, the CDR3 is TGTGCCATCAGTGAGAGCGGGAGCTGTCAAGTCCAGTTCTTC. As protein: CAISESGSCQVQFF.

The J gene is TRBJ2-2, the V gene TRBV7-2; no clear D gene. The germline CDR1 and CDR2 sequences are SGHTA and FQGNSA. This CDR3 comprises 14 residues. Trimming stripped 6 bases from V and 4 bases from J, with 12 bases between. DNA of the CDR3: TGTGCCAGCAGACCAGTACATATCACCGGGGAGCTGTTTTTT. Amino acids: CASRPVHITGELFF.

A few counts support this clonotype. The chain carries TRBV6-2 or TRBV6-3 and TRBJ1-5; 8 bases agree with TRBD1. V dropped 5 bases and J dropped 6; count of bases not matched to a gene: 3. CDR3 length equals 13 residues. Germline V lookup: CDR1 MNHEY, CDR2 SVGEGT. CDR3 in DNA: TGTGCCAGCAGTCGACAGGGGACTCAGCCCCAGCATTTT. Translated, it gives CASSRQGTQPQHF.

The chain links TRBV11-3 to TRBJ2-1; 10 nucleotides match TRBD1. Germline V lookup: CDR1 SGHNT, CDR2 YENEEA. V trimming: 10 bases; J trimming: 1 base; junction bases outside the gene matches: 7. This CDR3 region has 15 residues. The CDR3: CATKQDRGSYNEQFF. CDR3 sequence (DNA): TGTGCCACCAAGCAGGACAGGGGGTCCTACAATGAGCAGTTCTTC. Supplemented by reference TRBV11-3 and TRBJ2-1, the full variable domain reads EAGVVQSPRYKIIEKKQPVAFWCNPISGHNTLYWYLQNLGQGPELLIRYENEEAVDDSQLPKDRFSAERLKGVDSTLKIQPAELGDSAVYLCATKQDRGSYNEQFFGPGTRLTVL.

The table lists this clonotype with many counts. The CDR3 region has the DNA TGCAGTGCTACAGGGGGCAACACCGGGGAGCTGTTTTTT. Its protein product is CSATGGNTGELFF. The V and J genes are TRBV20-1 and TRBJ2-2; the match to TRBD1 covers 8 bases. Germline values: CDR1 DFQATT, CDR2 SNEGSKA (reference sequence). The CDR3 is made up of 13 amino acids. V gave up 4 bases and J gave up 2 bases; unmatched junction bases: 0.

The genes are TRBV4-2 and TRBJ2-2, with D unclear. Germline values: CDR1 LGHNA, CDR2 YNFKEQ. The ends were cut back, 0 bases at V and 0 bases at J, with 2 bases in the middle. The CDR3 length is 14 residues. The CDR3 sequence: CASSQEPNTGELFF. The CDR3, as DNA: TGTGCCAGCAGCCAAGAGCCGAACACCGGGGAGCTGTTTTTT.

V usage is TRBV6-1 and J usage is TRBJ2-1; the match to TRBD1 covers 8 bases. CDR3 length: 16 amino acids. V was pared by 5 bases and J by 5 bases, with 11 bases of the junction left unmatched. Germline V lookup: CDR1 MNHNS, CDR2 SASEGT. The CDR3 DNA follows: TGTGCCAGCAGTCGATACACCGGGACAGGTAACAATGAGCAGTTCTTC. Translating gives CASSRYTGTGNNEQFF.